This T cell receptor beta chain was profiled in a study of OX40 agonist ivuxolimab in advanced cancers. Background on the study: Partial responses, seen in three patients, involved one hepatocellular carcinoma and two cutaneous melanomas.

Study-level points and caveats: Antigens targeted by the expanded peripheral T cells were not determined. Both blood CD4+ and CD8+ T cells showed clonal growth by week 6 at 0.1 to 3.0 mg/kg.

On this clone itself: Its antigen is currently unknown.

Assay used: immunoSEQ multiplex PCR; TCRdb lists only in-frame clones, some missing. In the table there are 90,000 to 100,000 clones, 87% of which are singletons. The CDR3 is 13 amino acids. The V end lost 1 base, the J end lost 7 bases, and 10 bases lay between the germline ends. The V gene's germline CDR1 is SGHNT and CDR2 YENEEA. The rearrangement uses TRBV11-3 and TRBJ1-1; D is undetermined. The sequence came from an adult with an advanced solid tumor such as melanoma, head and neck, liver or kidney cancer. The source material was CD4+ or CD8+ T cells sorted from blood, sampled in a trial of the OX40 agonist ivuxolimab. CDR3 nucleotides: TGTGCCAGCAGCTTAGTTAGTACGAGTGAAGCTTTCTTT. Amino acids: CASSLVSTSEAFF.